This TCR beta chain was identified in a study of blood T cell repertoires in COVID-19. Clones were sequenced by immunoSEQ multiplex PCR, and TCRdb holds only the in-frame ones, with some missing. The sample contains roughly 210,000 clones, around 84% of which appear only once. V was clipped by 7 bases and J by 0 bases, with 15 bases between them. Germline CDR1 is SGHVS and CDR2 is FQNEAQ. The CDR3 extends over 16 amino acids. During active infection, Seattle patients enrolled and were then monitored through disease. This sequence originates from a woman older than 75 with COVID-19, enrolled during active disease. This rearrangement joins TRBV7-8 to TRBJ1-4, with D unclear. The source material was peripheral blood. In DNA form, the CDR3 reads TGTGCCAGCAAATTAAGTAGCGGGACAACTAATGAAAAACTGTTTTTT. Residues: CASKLSSGTTNEKLFF.